The 6 T cell receptor beta chains given below trace back to one sample, sequenced in a study of blood T cell repertoires in COVID-19. The protocol was immunoSEQ multiplex PCR, while the TCRdb copy is restricted to in-frame clones and leaves out a portion. The repertoire includes 45,000 to 60,000 clones, 88% of them detected once, and 3% sits in the top ten. The sample taken for sequencing was peripheral blood. All receptors come from a man aged 50-60 years with active COVID-19.

This chain connects TRBV27 to TRBJ2-4; a possible D gene is TRBD1 (5 bases). CDR3 length equals 16 residues. V dropped 6 bases and J dropped 0 bases, with 15 bases sitting between them. Germline-derived CDR1 and CDR2 are MNHEY and SMNVEV (reference sequence). CDR3: CASSNAQGLAKNIQYF. DNA of the CDR3: TGTGCCAGCAGCAATGCCCAGGGTCTAGCCAAAAACATTCAGTACTTC.

This chain joins TRBV5-4 and TRBJ1-1; D not certain. Trimming took 1 base from V and 3 from J, leaving 10 bases between them. Germline CDR1 SGHNT, CDR2 YYREEE (reference sequence). This CDR3 is built from 14 residues. The chain's CDR3 is CASSLWSDYTEAFF. The CDR3 DNA reads TGTGCCAGCAGCTTGTGGTCAGACTACACTGAAGCTTTCTTT.

The V and J genes are TRBV7-8 and TRBJ1-5, with no clear D. In germline, CDR1 is SGHVS, CDR2 FQNEAQ. The CDR3 runs to 16 residues. V was cut by 2 bases and J by 2 bases, with 13 bases left in between. DNA of the CDR3: TGTGCCAGCAGCTTACATGGCATGCAGGGCAATCAGCCCCAGCATTTT. This codes for CASSLHGMQGNQPQHF.

The V call is TRBV15, the J call TRBJ2-5; D gene uncertain. CDR3 size: 15 residues. Germline loops: CDR1 LNHNV, CDR2 YYDKDF (reference sequence). Deletions cut 0 bases from V and 4 bases from J, with 12 bases between. DNA of the CDR3: TGTGCCACCAGCAGAGATCAGGCCGGTGGAGAGACCCAGTACTTC. It specifies CATSRDQAGGETQYF.

The chain uses TRBV7-2 and TRBJ1-5; TRBD1 is a possible D gene (6 bases). The CDR3 loop spans 15 amino acids. Trimming pared 3 bases from V and 7 bases from J, leaving 16 bases between. Germline V gene sequence: CDR1 SGHTA, CDR2 FQGNSA. CDR3 residues: CASSLTGRQGQPQHF. The CDR3 DNA reads as TGTGCCAGCAGCTTGACAGGCCGCCAAGGACAGCCCCAGCATTTT. The full variable domain, with the rest looked up from reference TRBV7-2 and TRBJ1-5, is GAGVSQSPSNKVTEKGKDVELRCDPISGHTALYWYRQSLGQGLEFLIYFQGNSAPDKSGLPSDRFSAERTGGSVSTLTIQRTQQEDSAVYLCASSLTGRQGQPQHFGDGTRLSIL.

The V and J genes are TRBV27 and TRBJ2-5; D not resolved. CDR1 is MNHEY and CDR2 is SMNVEV in the germline V gene (reference sequence). This CDR3 is 15 amino acids long. Trimming cost V 3 bases and J 4 bases, with 15 bases left between them. The CDR3 loop reads CASSFTLTVRETQYF. The CDR3 DNA reads TGTGCCAGCAGTTTTACCCTTACGGTGAGAGAGACCCAGTACTTC.